The 26 T cell receptor beta chains given below trace back to one sample, sequenced in a study of blood T cell repertoires in COVID-19. Only in-frame clones appear in the TCRdb table, and some are missing; sequencing was by immunoSEQ multiplex PCR. Among approximately 300,000 clones listed, more than 85% were seen once. The material sequenced was PBMCs or T cells enriched from blood (not recorded which). The receptors come from a woman in her 30s who had recovered from COVID-19.

The genes are TRBV7-9 and TRBJ1-4; D is uncertain. The germline V gene encodes CDR1 SEHNR and CDR2 FQNEAQ (reference sequence). The CDR3 sequence is 15 residues long. Trimming cost V 1 base and J 4 bases, with 10 bases left between them. CDR3 loop: CASSLGQLFNEKLFF. The CDR3 coding sequence is TGTGCCAGCAGCTTAGGCCAACTGTTTAATGAAAAACTGTTTTTT.

Worth noting for this clone: This same CDR3 is encoded by further DNA sequences in the sample. The gene calls are TRBV5-1 and TRBJ2-5; 10 bases fit TRBD2. The trim removed 5 bases at V and 1 base at J, leaving 5 bases unmatched. Germline-derived CDR1 and CDR2 are SGHRS and YFSETQ. The CDR3 contains 15 residues. CDR3 sequence (DNA): TGCGCCAGCAGTTCTTGGACTAGCGGCCAAGAGACCCAGTACTTC. Residues: CASSSWTSGQETQYF. The whole variable domain, remainder taken from reference TRBV5-1 and TRBJ2-5, is KAGVTQTPRYLIKTRGQQVTLSCSPISGHRSVSWYQQTPGQGLQFLFEYFSETQRNKGNFPGRFSGRQFSNSRSEMNVSTLELGDSALYLCASSSWTSGQETQYFGPGTRLLVL.

V usage is TRBV2 and J usage is TRBJ2-1; 12 bases are a match to TRBD2. J gave up 7 bases and V 7 bases, and 8 bases lay outside the gene matches. The CDR3 covers 15 residues. Germline V CDR1 and CDR2: SNHLY, FYNNEI. The CDR3 DNA sequence: TGTGCCAGCATTTGGACTAGCGGGGAGATAAATGAGCAGTTCTTC. Translated, it gives CASIWTSGEINEQFF. Variable domain in full (rest from reference TRBV2 and TRBJ2-1): EPEVTQTPSHQVTQMGQEVILRCVPISNHLYFYWYRQILGQKVEFLVSFYNNEISEKSEIFDDQFSVERPDGSNFTLKIRSTKLEDSAMYFCASIWTSGEINEQFFGPGTRLTVL.

In DNA, the CDR3 is TGTGCCAGCAGCTTAGATCAGGGCCTAGGTGAGCAGTTCTTC. Protein product: CASSLDQGLGEQFF. The chain has TRBV7-6 and TRBJ2-1; possibly TRBD1 for D (5 bases). The CDR3 loop spans 14 amino acids. Germline V CDR1 and CDR2: SGHVS, FNYEAQ. V shed 1 base and J shed 9 bases, with 13 bases lying between them.

V is TRBV28 and J is TRBJ1-4; D not certain. This CDR3 is built from 13 residues. The germline V gene has CDR1 MDHEN and CDR2 SYDVKM. V lost 5 bases to trimming and J lost 14 bases, with 18 bases between them. The CDR3 DNA sequence: TGTGCCAGCAGTCCTCGACACTCCCGGTTCCTGTTTTTT. Translated, it gives CASSPRHSRFLFF.

J is TRBJ1-6 and V is TRBV28; D remains unclear. Per the germline V gene, CDR1 is MDHEN and CDR2 is SYDVKM. Trimming pared 6 bases from V and 6 bases from J, leaving 18 bases between. This CDR3 is built from 16 residues. This chain's CDR3 is CASRLDGIGVNSPLHF. The CDR3 DNA reads as TGTGCCAGCAGGCTCGACGGCATCGGGGTTAATTCACCCCTCCACTTT.

The rearrangement uses TRBV6-5 and TRBJ2-2; possible D gene TRBD1, 6 bases. Between the trimmed V and J ends, which lost 9 bases and 4 bases, there was a span of 12 bases. Germline assignment: CDR1 MNHEY and CDR2 SVGAGI. This CDR3 has 13 amino acids. DNA for the CDR3: TGTGCCAGTAGACAGGTCTCCACCGGGGAGCTGTTTTTT. Its translation is CASRQVSTGELFF.

J is TRBJ2-3 and V is TRBV7-9; a weak D match, TRBD1 (6 bases). Germline CDR1 reads SEHNR; CDR2 reads FQNEAQ (reference sequence). The germline V and J ends were trimmed by 6 bases and 3 bases, with 16 bases remaining between them. The CDR3 contains 15 residues. In DNA, the CDR3 is TGTGCCAGCAGTCACAGGGAGTTTAGTACAGATACGCAGTATTTT. It yields the protein CASSHREFSTDTQYF.

The J gene is TRBJ1-2, the V gene TRBV6-6; possibly TRBD1 for D (6 bases). The CDR3 length is 13 residues. Germline V CDR1 and CDR2: MNHNY, SVGAGI (reference sequence). V shed 6 bases and J shed 10 bases, with 18 bases lying between them. The CDR3 nucleotides are TGTGCCAGCAGCTCCCCGGGACATTTAGACTACACCTTC. This codes for CASSSPGHLDYTF.

V and J are TRBV2 and TRBJ2-1, with a weak D call TRBD2 (5 bases). Trimming stripped 10 bases from V and 6 bases from J, with 16 bases between. Germline assignment: CDR1 SNHLY and CDR2 FYNNEI. CDR3 length: 13 residues. CDR3 residues: CAITRIRGNEQFF. The CDR3 DNA reads TGTGCCATCACGAGGATCCGGGGCAATGAGCAGTTCTTC.

A note on this clone: Other DNA variants within this sample encode the same CDR3. V is TRBV9 and J is TRBJ2-2, with D uncertain. Germline V gene sequence: CDR1 SGDLS, CDR2 YYNGEE. The CDR3 loop spans 14 amino acids. Trimming stripped 0 bases from V and 4 bases from J, with 7 bases between. CDR3 bases: TGTGCCAGCAGCGTAGGCGGTGGCACCGGGGAGCTGTTTTTT. It codes for CASSVGGGTGELFF.

This sequence joins TRBV27 and TRBJ2-7, with 8 positions matching TRBD2. From germline, CDR1 is MNHEY and CDR2 SMNVEV (reference sequence). Trimming took 6 bases from V and 0 from J; bases not matched to a gene: 13. CDR3 length: 17 amino acids. The CDR3 DNA follows: TGTGCCAGCAGACCCCGGCGGGGGGTGGCCTACTCCTACGAGCAGTACTTC. Translating it yields CASRPRRGVAYSYEQYF.

V usage is TRBV3-1 (or the pseudogene TRBV3-2) and J usage is TRBJ1-3; D is uncertain. V dropped 4 bases and J dropped 0 bases, with 10 bases sitting between them. Germline CDR1 LGHDT, CDR2 YNNKEL (reference sequence). This CDR3 has 15 amino acids. The CDR3 reads CASSPTYSSGNTIYF. The CDR3 nucleotides are TGTGCCAGCAGCCCAACTTATTCCTCTGGAAACACCATATATTTT.

This clone has a handful of counts. V usage is TRBV27 and J usage is TRBJ2-7; D may be TRBD2 (6 bases). Germline V gene data show CDR1 as MNHEY and CDR2 as SMNVEV (reference sequence). CDR3 length: 15 amino acids. Trimming removed 6 bases from V and 4 bases from J, with 19 bases in between. The CDR3 coding sequence is TGTGCCAGCAGGGCCGTGGTAGGACTAACGTACGAGCAGTACTTC. As protein: CASRAVVGLTYEQYF.

This clone appeared once. The chain combines TRBV19 with TRBJ1-1, with 7 bases aligning to TRBD1. The germline V gene has CDR1 LNHDA and CDR2 SQIVND (reference sequence). The V segment lost 4 bases and the J segment 5 bases; nucleotides outside the gene matches: 10. The length of the CDR3 is 15 residues. Here the CDR3 DNA reads TGTGCCAGTAGTAAAGGACAGGCGGCGAGGACTGAAGCTTTCTTT. Its protein is CASSKGQAARTEAFF.

The gene calls are TRBV7-9 and TRBJ1-6; 7 bases map to TRBD1. V was pared by 5 bases and J by 16 bases, with 11 bases of the junction left unmatched. This CDR3 is 13 amino acids long. CDR1 and CDR2 from the germline V gene are SEHNR and FQNEAQ (reference sequence). CDR3 nucleotides: TGTGCCAGCAGCCCCGGGACAGAGAAAGTGCTCCACTTT. Protein sequence: CASSPGTEKVLHF.

CDR3 in DNA: TGCGCCAGCAGCTTGGGGGGGACAGACCAAGAGACCCAGTACTTC. It encodes CASSLGGTDQETQYF. The chain links TRBV5-1 to TRBJ2-5, with TRBD1 identical over 7 bases. V was pared by 0 bases and J by 0 bases, with 2 bases of the junction left unmatched. This CDR3 comprises 15 residues. CDR1 and CDR2 (germline): SGHRS, YFSETQ.

This clone was seen more than once but under ten times. The chain recombines TRBV6-5 with TRBJ1-4; no clear D gene. This CDR3 region has 15 residues. Between the trimmed V and J ends, which lost 6 bases and 5 bases, there was a span of 16 bases. The germline CDR1 and CDR2 sequences are MNHEY and SVGAGI. The CDR3 loop is CASRVGSGYNEKLFF. The DNA of the CDR3 is TGTGCCAGCAGAGTAGGGAGCGGCTACAATGAAAAACTGTTTTTT.

The genes are TRBV30 and TRBJ1-4; 7 bases are shared with TRBD1. This CDR3 is built from 15 residues. Germline CDR1 reads GTSNPN; CDR2 reads SVGIG (reference sequence). V shed 1 base, J shed 10 bases, and the junction held 12 bases outside the gene matches. CDR3 nucleotides: TGTGCCTGGAGTGCACCCCTATTGAGGGGGCGAAAACTGTTTTTT. This codes for CAWSAPLLRGRKLFF.

J is TRBJ2-5 and V is TRBV3-1 (or the pseudogene TRBV3-2); D perhaps matches TRBD1 (6 bases). The V end was cut by 6 bases, the J end by 4 bases, with 12 bases between. The CDR3 length is 13 residues. Germline values: CDR1 LGHDT, CDR2 YNNKEL (reference sequence). CDR3 in amino acids: CASSLRGRETQYF. CDR3 DNA sequence: TGTGCCAGCAGTCTCAGGGGCCGAGAGACCCAGTACTTC.

This clone was seen just once. The V call is TRBV6-5, the J call TRBJ1-1; unclear D gene. Germline lookup yields CDR1 MNHEY and CDR2 SVGAGI. This CDR3 comprises 14 residues. V was clipped by 2 bases and J by 1 base, with 8 bases between them. CDR3: CASSYDSGNTEAFF. The CDR3 coding sequence is TGTGCCAGCAGTTACGATTCCGGGAACACTGAAGCTTTCTTT.

This chain joins TRBV6-4 and TRBJ2-5, with D uncertain. The germline gives CDR1 MRHNA, CDR2 SNTAGT. V dropped 10 bases and J dropped 1 base, with 13 bases sitting between them. The CDR3 length is 13 residues. CDR3 region: CAKSTSLQETQYF. CDR3 coding DNA: TGTGCCAAGAGCACGTCCCTCCAAGAGACCCAGTACTTC.

As for this clone: The same CDR3 arises from other DNA sequences in this sample as well. The V call is TRBV9, the J call TRBJ1-4; D is possibly TRBD1 (6 bases). Germline CDR1 is SGDLS and CDR2 is YYNGEE. V lost 0 bases and J 5 bases, leaving 8 bases between the germline ends. The CDR3 extends over 14 amino acids. The CDR3 region has the DNA TGTGCCAGCAGCGTAGGCCAGGGGAATGAAAAACTGTTTTTT. Translated: CASSVGQGNEKLFF.

The V gene is TRBV9, the J gene TRBJ2-3; no reliable D call. The length of the CDR3 is 11 residues. The V gene's germline CDR1 is SGDLS and CDR2 YYNGEE. Trimming removed 3 bases at V and 4 bases at J, with 3 bases between. CDR3 coding DNA: TGTGCCAGCAGCGCGTCAGATACGCAGTATTTT. Amino acid sequence: CASSASDTQYF.

The rearrangement links TRBV3-1 (or the pseudogene TRBV3-2) to TRBJ2-7, with 10 bases that match TRBD2. The length of the CDR3 is 18 residues. V gave up 1 base and J gave up 3 bases; unmatched junction bases: 12. Germline CDR1 reads LGHDT; CDR2 reads YNNKEL (reference sequence). The CDR3 bases are TGTGCCAGCAGCCAAGGTGGACTAGCGGCCAAACTGAACTACGAGCAGTACTTC. Its translation: CASSQGGLAAKLNYEQYF.

The rearrangement links TRBV9 to TRBJ2-7; 8 bases map to TRBD2. Unmatched junction bases numbered 2, after V lost 0 bases and J lost 0 bases. The CDR3 spans 15 residues. CDR1 SGDLS and CDR2 YYNGEE come from the germline V gene. Here the CDR3 DNA reads TGTGCCAGCAGCGTAGATGGGACTAGCTCCTACGAGCAGTACTTC. This codes for CASSVDGTSSYEQYF.